This T cell receptor beta chain was retrieved from a study of PD-L1 blockade in urothelial cancer. Whole-study results and caveats: When pretreatment blood TCR clonality was below the median, it predicted better survival.

Generated by immunoSEQ multiplex PCR, the TCRdb table keeps only in-frame clones and is missing some. The sample holds 70,000 or so clones, 80% to 85% seen once. The table lists this clone with a few counts. Its antigen is unknown. The CDR3 loop spans 16 amino acids. V lost 4 bases to trimming and J lost 2 bases, with 18 bases between them. Germline V gene data show CDR1 as MGHRA and CDR2 as YSYEKL. For each patient, 1 to 8 samples were obtained, pretreatment and on-treatment. The TCR was taken from a man aged 65-85 years with urothelial cancer. Sequenced material: PBMCs, taken around atezolizumab (anti-PD-L1) treatment. The genes are TRBV4-1 and TRBJ2-7, with D possibly matching TRBD1 (5 bases). CDR3 loop: CASSPGSRAGAYEQYF. CDR3 nucleotide sequence: TGCGCCAGCAGCCCCGGAAGCAGGGCTGGGGCCTACGAGCAGTACTTC.